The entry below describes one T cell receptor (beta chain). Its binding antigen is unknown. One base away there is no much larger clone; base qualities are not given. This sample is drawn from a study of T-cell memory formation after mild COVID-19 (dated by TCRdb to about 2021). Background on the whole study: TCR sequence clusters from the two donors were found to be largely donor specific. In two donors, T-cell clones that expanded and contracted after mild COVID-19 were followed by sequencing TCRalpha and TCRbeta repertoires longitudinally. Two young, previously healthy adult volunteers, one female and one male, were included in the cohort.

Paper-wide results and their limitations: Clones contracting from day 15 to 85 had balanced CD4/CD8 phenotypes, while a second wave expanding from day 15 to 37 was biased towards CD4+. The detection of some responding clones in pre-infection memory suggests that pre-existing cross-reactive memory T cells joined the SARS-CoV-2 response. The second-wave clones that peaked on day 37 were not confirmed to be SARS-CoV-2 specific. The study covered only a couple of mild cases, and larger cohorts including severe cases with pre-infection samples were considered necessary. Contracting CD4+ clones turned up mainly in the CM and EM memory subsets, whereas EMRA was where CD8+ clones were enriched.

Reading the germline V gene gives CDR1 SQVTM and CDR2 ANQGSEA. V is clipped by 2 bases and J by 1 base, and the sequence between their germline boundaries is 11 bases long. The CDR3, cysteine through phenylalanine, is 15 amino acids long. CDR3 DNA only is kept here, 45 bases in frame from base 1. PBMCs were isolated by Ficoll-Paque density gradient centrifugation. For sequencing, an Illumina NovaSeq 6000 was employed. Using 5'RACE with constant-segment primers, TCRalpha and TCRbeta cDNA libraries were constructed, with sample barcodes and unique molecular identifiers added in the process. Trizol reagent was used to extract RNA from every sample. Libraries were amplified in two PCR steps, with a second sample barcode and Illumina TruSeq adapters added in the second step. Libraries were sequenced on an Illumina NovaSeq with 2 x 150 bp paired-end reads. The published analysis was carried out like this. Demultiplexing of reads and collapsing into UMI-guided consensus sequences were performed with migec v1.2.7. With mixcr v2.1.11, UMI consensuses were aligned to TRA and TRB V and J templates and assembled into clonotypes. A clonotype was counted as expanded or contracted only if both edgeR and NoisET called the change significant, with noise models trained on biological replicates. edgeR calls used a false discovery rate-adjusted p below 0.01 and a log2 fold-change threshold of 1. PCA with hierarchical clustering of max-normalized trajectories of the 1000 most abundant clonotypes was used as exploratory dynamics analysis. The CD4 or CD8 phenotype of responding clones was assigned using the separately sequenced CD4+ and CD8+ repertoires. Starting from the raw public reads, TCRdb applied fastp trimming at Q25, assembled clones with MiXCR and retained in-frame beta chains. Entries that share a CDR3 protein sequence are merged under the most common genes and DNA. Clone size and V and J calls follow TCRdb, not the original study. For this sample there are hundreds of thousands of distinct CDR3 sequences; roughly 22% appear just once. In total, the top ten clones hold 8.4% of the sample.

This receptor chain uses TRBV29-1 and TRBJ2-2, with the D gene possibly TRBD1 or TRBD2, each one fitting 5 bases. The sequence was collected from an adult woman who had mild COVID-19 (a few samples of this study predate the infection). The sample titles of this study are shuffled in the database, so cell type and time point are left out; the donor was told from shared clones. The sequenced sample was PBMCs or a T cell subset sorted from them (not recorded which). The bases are TGCAGCGTTGAATTGGCAGGGAGGAACACCGGGGAGCTGTTTTTT. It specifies CSVELAGRNTGELFF.